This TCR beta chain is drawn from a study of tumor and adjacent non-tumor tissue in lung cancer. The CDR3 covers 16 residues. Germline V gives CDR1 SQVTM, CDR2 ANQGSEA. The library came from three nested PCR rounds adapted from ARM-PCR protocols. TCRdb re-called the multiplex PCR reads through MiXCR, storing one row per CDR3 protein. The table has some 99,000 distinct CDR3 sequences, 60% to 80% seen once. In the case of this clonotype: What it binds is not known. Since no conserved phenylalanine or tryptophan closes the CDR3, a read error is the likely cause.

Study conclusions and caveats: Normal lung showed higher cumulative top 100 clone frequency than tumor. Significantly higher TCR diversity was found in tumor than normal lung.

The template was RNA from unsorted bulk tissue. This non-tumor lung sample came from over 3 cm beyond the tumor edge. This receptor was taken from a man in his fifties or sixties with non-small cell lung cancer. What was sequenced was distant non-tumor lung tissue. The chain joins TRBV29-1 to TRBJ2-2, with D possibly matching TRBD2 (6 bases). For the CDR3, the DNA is TGCAGCGTTGAAGATCCGAATAGCGGAAACACCGCGGAGCTGTTTTCT. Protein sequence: CSVEDPNSGNTAELFS.